A selection of T cell receptor beta chains follows, all from one sample in a study of blood T cell repertoires in COVID-19. Profiled with immunoSEQ multiplex PCR; TCRdb holds only in-frame clones, not every one. The sample has roughly 69,000 clones, around 89% seen once; the top ten hold 5% to 6%. The sequencing sample was made of peripheral blood. The receptors originated from a man aged 50-60 years with acute or convalescent COVID-19. CDR3s leave out the opening cysteine and the closing phenylalanine or tryptophan. The D gene is left open where the match is weak.

v_call d_call cdr3_aa
TRBV28 . ASSGYGYT
TRBV30 TRBD1 AWSPRDRLLYGYT
TRBV30 . AWSTRRSTEAF
TRBV5-6 . ASSLVQTGNTIY
TRBV12-5 TRBD1 ASGLVESQGAYEQY
TRBV19 . ASSISRWSNQPQH
TRBV11-2 . ASSLYGRASYNSPLH
TRBV6-5 . ASSVSGANVLT
TRBV5-1 . ASSLADGADEQF
TRBV6-2/TRBV6-3 TRBD1 ASSYGQGAWETQY
TRBV19 TRBD1 ASRGPRTGSDYT
TRBV30 TRBD1 AWRGTDGLGTDTQY
TRBV29-1 . SVGSTSYEQY
TRBV18 TRBD2 ASSPGLAGEYEQY
TRBV9 . ASSPRQVMNTEAF
TRBV27 . ASSLSGGPLH
TRBV5-1 TRBD2 ASSLVGLAGSRNNEQF
TRBV28 TRBD1 ASNEQGASTEAF
TRBV5-4 TRBD2 ASSFIAGAYNEQF
TRBV18 . ASSEQGYNEQF